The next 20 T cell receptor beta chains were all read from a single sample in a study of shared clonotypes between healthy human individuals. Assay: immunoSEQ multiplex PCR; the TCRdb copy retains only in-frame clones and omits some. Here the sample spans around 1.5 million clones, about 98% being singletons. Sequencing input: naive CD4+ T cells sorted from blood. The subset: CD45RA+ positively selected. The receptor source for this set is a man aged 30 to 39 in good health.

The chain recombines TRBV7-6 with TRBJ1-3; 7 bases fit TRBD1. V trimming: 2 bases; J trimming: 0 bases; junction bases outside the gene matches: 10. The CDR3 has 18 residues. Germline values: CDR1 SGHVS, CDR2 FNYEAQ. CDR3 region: CASSLLVGRGTSGNTIYF. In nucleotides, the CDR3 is TGTGCCAGCAGCTTACTAGTGGGCAGGGGGACCTCTGGAAACACCATATATTTT.

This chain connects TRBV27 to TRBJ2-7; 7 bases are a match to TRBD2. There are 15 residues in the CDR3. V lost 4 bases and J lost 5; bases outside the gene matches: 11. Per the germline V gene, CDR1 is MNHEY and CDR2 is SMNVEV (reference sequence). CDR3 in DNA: TGTGCCAGCAGTTCTCACGTCGGGAGGAGGGACGAGCAGTACTTC. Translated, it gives CASSSHVGRRDEQYF.

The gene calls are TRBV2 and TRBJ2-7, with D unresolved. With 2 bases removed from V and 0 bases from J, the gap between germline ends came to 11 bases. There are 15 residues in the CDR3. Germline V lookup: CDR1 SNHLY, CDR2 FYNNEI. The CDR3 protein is CASSEWGKSSYEQYF. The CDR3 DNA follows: TGTGCCAGCAGTGAATGGGGAAAGAGCTCCTACGAGCAGTACTTC.

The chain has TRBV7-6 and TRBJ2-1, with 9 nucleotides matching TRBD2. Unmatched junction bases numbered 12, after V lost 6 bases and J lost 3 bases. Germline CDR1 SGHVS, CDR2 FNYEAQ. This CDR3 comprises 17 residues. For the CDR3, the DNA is TGTGCCAGCAGTAAACGAGCCGGGACTAGCATCTACAATGAGCAGTTCTTC. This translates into CASSKRAGTSIYNEQFF.

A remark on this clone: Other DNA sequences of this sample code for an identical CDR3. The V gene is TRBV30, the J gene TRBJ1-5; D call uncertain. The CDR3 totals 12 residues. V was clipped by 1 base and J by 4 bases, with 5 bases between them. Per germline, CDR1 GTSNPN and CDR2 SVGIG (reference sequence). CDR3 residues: CAWSGGNQPQHF. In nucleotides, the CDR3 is TGTGCCTGGAGTGGGGGAAATCAGCCCCAGCATTTT.

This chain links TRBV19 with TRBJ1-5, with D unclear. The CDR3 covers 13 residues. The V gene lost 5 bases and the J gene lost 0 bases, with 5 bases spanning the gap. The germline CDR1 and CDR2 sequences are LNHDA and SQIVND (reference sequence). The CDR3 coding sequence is TGTGCCAGTAGTCAATATAGCAATCAGCCCCAGCATTTT. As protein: CASSQYSNQPQHF.

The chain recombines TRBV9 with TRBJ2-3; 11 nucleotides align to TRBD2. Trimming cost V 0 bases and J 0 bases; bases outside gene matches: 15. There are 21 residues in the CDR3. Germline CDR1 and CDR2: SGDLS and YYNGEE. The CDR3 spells CASSVATARLAGHISTDTQYF. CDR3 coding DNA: TGTGCCAGCAGCGTAGCTACGGCGAGACTAGCGGGGCATATTAGCACAGATACGCAGTATTTT.

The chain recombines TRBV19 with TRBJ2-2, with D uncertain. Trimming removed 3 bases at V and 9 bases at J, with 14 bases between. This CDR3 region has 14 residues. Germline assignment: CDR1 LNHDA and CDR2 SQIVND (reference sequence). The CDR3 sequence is CASSIPGTLWELFF. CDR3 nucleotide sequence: TGTGCCAGTAGTATCCCCGGAACTCTATGGGAGCTGTTTTTT.

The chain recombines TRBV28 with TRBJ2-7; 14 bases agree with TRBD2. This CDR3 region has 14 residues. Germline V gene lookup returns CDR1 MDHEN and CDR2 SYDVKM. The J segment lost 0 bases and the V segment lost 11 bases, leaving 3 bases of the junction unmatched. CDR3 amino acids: CAAGTSGSSYEQYF. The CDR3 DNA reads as TGTGCCGCAGGGACTAGCGGGAGCTCCTACGAGCAGTACTTC.

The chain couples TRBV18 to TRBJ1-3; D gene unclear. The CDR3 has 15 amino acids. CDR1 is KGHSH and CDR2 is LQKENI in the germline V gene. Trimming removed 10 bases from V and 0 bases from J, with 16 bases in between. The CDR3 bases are TGTGCCACTTCAATGACCCCCTACTCTGGAAACACCATATATTTT. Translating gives CATSMTPYSGNTIYF.

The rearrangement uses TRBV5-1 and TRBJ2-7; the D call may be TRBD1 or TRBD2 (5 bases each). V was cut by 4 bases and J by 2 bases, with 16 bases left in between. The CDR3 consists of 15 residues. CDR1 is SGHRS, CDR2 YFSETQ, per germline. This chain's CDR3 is CASSPDVGVTYEQYF. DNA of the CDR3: TGCGCCAGCAGCCCAGATGTGGGGGTGACCTACGAGCAGTACTTC.

Here the CDR3 reads CASSLWGTVPYNEQFF. The CDR3 bases are TGTGCCAGCAGTTTATGGGGTACGGTCCCCTACAATGAGCAGTTCTTC. The V gene is TRBV28, the J gene TRBJ2-1; unclear D gene. From germline, CDR1 is MDHEN and CDR2 SYDVKM. V lost 0 bases to trimming and J lost 2 bases, with 11 bases between them. The CDR3 loop spans 16 amino acids. The variable domain in full, completed from reference TRBV28 and TRBJ2-1, reads DVKVTQSSRYLVKRTGEKVFLECVQDMDHENMFWYRQDPGLGLRLIYFSYDVKMKEKGDIPEGYSVSREKKERFSLILESASTNQTSMYLCASSLWGTVPYNEQFFGPGTRLTVL.

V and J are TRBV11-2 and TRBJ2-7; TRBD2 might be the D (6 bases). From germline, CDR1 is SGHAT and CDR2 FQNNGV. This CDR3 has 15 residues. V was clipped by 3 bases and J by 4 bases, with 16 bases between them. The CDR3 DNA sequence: TGTGCCAGCAGCTTGGCGGGACTCTTACTATACGAGCAGTACTTC. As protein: CASSLAGLLLYEQYF.

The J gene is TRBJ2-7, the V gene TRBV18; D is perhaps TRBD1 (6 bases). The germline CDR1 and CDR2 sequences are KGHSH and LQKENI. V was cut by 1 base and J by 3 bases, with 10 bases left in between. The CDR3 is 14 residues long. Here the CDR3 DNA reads TGTGCCAGCTCACCACAGGGGACAAACTACGAGCAGTACTTC. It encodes CASSPQGTNYEQYF.

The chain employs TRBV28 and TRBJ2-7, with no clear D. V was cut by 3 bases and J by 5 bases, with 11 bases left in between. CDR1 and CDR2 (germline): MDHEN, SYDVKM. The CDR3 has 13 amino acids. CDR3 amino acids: CASSLIFFHEQYF. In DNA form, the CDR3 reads TGTGCCAGCAGTTTGATCTTTTTCCACGAGCAGTACTTC.

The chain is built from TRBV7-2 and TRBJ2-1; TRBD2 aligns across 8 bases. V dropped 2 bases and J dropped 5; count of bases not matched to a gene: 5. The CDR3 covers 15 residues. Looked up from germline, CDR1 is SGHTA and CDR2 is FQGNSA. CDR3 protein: CASSLWVSGNNEQFF. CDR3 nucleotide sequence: TGTGCCAGCAGCTTATGGGTTAGCGGGAACAATGAGCAGTTCTTC.

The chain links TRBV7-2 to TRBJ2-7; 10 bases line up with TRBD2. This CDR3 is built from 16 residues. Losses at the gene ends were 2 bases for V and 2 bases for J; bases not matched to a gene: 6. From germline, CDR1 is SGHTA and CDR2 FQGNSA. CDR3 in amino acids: CASSLIAGGLPYEQYF. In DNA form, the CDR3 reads TGTGCCAGCAGCTTAATAGCGGGAGGCCTTCCCTACGAGCAGTACTTC. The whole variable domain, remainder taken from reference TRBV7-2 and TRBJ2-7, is GAGVSQSPSNKVTEKGKDVELRCDPISGHTALYWYRQSLGQGLEFLIYFQGNSAPDKSGLPSDRFSAERTGGSVSTLTIQRTQQEDSAVYLCASSLIAGGLPYEQYFGPGTRLTVT.

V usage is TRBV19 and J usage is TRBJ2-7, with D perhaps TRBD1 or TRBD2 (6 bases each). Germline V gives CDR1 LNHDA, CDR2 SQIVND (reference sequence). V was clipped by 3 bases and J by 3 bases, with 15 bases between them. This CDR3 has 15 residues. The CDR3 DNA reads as TGTGCCAGTAGTATCACCGGGGGCGGTCTCTACGAGCAGTACTTC. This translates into CASSITGGGLYEQYF.

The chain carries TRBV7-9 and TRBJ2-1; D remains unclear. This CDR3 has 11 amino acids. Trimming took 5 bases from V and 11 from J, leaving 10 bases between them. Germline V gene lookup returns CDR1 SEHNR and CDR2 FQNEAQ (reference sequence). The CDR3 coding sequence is TGTGCCAGCAGCCTACAGAGTAAGCAGTTCTTC. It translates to CASSLQSKQFF.

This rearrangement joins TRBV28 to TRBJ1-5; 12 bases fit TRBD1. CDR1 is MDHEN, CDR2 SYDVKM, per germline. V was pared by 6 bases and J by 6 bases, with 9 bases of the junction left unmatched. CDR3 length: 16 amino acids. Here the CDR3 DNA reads TGTGCCAGCAGCCTACCGGGACAGGGGGCAGGTCAGCCCCAGCATTTT. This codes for CASSLPGQGAGQPQHF.